A selection of T cell receptor beta chains follows, all from one sample in a study of blood T cell repertoires in COVID-19. Repertoires were generated with immunoSEQ multiplex PCR, while TCRdb's copy carries only in-frame clones and drops some. Counted here are about 21,000 clones, about 78% occurring once; the ten biggest clones make up around 13%. Material for sequencing was peripheral blood. These receptors came from a man in his 60s with active COVID-19. CDR3s include the opening cysteine and the closing phenylalanine or tryptophan. The order of the fields is clone size, V gene, J gene, D gene, CDR3 protein, CDR3 DNA. D genes are given only for firm matches. Rows give clone size only sometimes, using once, few, many, or a class for an expanded clone.

clone size: -
V gene: TRBV25-1
J gene: TRBJ1-3
D gene: -
CDR3 protein: CASSPGGGGNTIYF
CDR3 DNA: TGTGCCAGCAGCCCTGGGGGGGGTGGAAACACCATATATTTT

clone size: few
V gene: TRBV2
J gene: TRBJ1-5
D gene: -
CDR3 protein: CASSGVGQPQHF
CDR3 DNA: TGTGCCAGCAGCGGGGTCGGTCAGCCCCAGCATTTT

clone size: -
V gene: TRBV7-9
J gene: TRBJ2-3
D gene: TRBD1
CDR3 protein: CASSLGQGAADTQYF
CDR3 DNA: TGTGCCAGCAGCTTGGGACAGGGAGCCGCAGATACGCAGTATTTT

clone size: -
V gene: TRBV11-1
J gene: TRBJ2-1
D gene: TRBD2
CDR3 protein: CASGSGSTNEQFF
CDR3 DNA: TGTGCCAGCGGTAGCGGGTCCACCAATGAGCAGTTCTTC

clone size: -
V gene: TRBV30
J gene: TRBJ1-2
D gene: TRBD1
CDR3 protein: CAWSVGIGGVGGYTF
CDR3 DNA: TGTGCCTGGAGTGTAGGCATAGGGGGCGTAGGGGGCTACACCTTC

clone size: once
V gene: TRBV7-9
J gene: TRBJ2-5
D gene: -
CDR3 protein: CASGSEGAPQETQYF
CDR3 DNA: TGTGCCAGCGGTTCGGAGGGGGCCCCTCAAGAGACCCAGTACTTC

clone size: -
V gene: TRBV14
J gene: TRBJ2-7
D gene: TRBD2
CDR3 protein: CASSPGLAAYEQYF
CDR3 DNA: TGTGCCAGCAGCCCTGGACTAGCCGCCTACGAGCAGTACTTC

clone size: -
V gene: TRBV12-5
J gene: TRBJ2-7
D gene: -
CDR3 protein: CASGFHRYEQYF
CDR3 DNA: TGTGCTAGTGGTTTCCACAGATACGAGCAGTACTTC

clone size: -
V gene: TRBV19
J gene: TRBJ1-4
D gene: TRBD1
CDR3 protein: CANPTGRRDEKLFF
CDR3 DNA: TGTGCCAACCCGACAGGGCGACGCGATGAAAAACTGTTTTTT

clone size: -
V gene: TRBV9
J gene: TRBJ2-1
D gene: -
CDR3 protein: CASSKPGADEQFF
CDR3 DNA: TGTGCCAGCAGTAAACCAGGGGCAGATGAGCAGTTCTTC

clone size: once
V gene: TRBV19
J gene: TRBJ1-2
D gene: TRBD1
CDR3 protein: CASTRGQEANYGYTF
CDR3 DNA: TGTGCCAGTACCCGGGGACAGGAAGCTAACTATGGCTACACCTTC

clone size: -
V gene: TRBV9
J gene: TRBJ1-1
D gene: -
CDR3 protein: CASSVGGEAVAFF
CDR3 DNA: TGTGCCAGCAGCGTAGGGGGCGAGGCAGTGGCTTTCTTT

clone size: -
V gene: TRBV7-3
J gene: TRBJ2-5
D gene: TRBD2
CDR3 protein: CASSPHGIAGEETQYF
CDR3 DNA: TGTGCCAGCAGCCCTCACGGGATAGCGGGAGAGGAGACCCAGTACTTC

clone size: -
V gene: TRBV5-4
J gene: TRBJ1-1
D gene: -
CDR3 protein: CASSLGQATEAFF
CDR3 DNA: TGTGCCAGCAGCCTTGGTCAGGCTACTGAAGCTTTCTTT

clone size: -
V gene: TRBV19
J gene: TRBJ2-2
D gene: TRBD2
CDR3 protein: CASSRGSANTGELFF
CDR3 DNA: TGTGCCAGTAGTCGCGGGAGCGCGAACACCGGGGAGCTGTTTTTT

clone size: -
V gene: TRBV7-2
J gene: TRBJ2-1
D gene: -
CDR3 protein: CASRLGLDSSYNEQFF
CDR3 DNA: TGTGCCAGCAGACTAGGACTGGACAGCTCCTACAATGAGCAGTTCTTC

clone size: -
V gene: TRBV5-5
J gene: TRBJ2-2
D gene: TRBD1
CDR3 protein: CASSLRTGGTVRELFF
CDR3 DNA: TGTGCCAGCAGCTTGCGGACAGGGGGCACAGTGAGGGAGCTGTTTTTT

clone size: -
V gene: TRBV6-5
J gene: TRBJ1-3
D gene: -
CDR3 protein: CASSYSAGGGGNTIYF
CDR3 DNA: TGTGCCAGCAGTTACTCCGCGGGGGGCGGAGGAAACACCATATATTTT

clone size: -
V gene: TRBV29-1
J gene: TRBJ1-3
D gene: -
CDR3 protein: CSVEGADPSSGNTIYF
CDR3 DNA: TGCAGCGTTGAAGGGGCTGACCCGAGCTCTGGAAACACCATATATTTT

clone size: few
V gene: TRBV27
J gene: TRBJ2-7
D gene: TRBD2
CDR3 protein: CASSLIMSGGPNEQYF
CDR3 DNA: TGTGCCAGCAGTTTAATCATGTCGGGAGGGCCGAACGAGCAGTACTTC

clone size: -
V gene: TRBV27
J gene: TRBJ2-3
D gene: TRBD2
CDR3 protein: CASTRRASGRTGTDTQYF
CDR3 DNA: TGTGCCAGCACGAGAAGGGCTAGCGGGAGAACGGGCACAGATACGCAGTATTTT

clone size: -
V gene: TRBV2
J gene: TRBJ2-3
D gene: TRBD1
CDR3 protein: CASRDRTGADTQYF
CDR3 DNA: TGTGCCAGCAGGGACAGGACGGGTGCAGATACGCAGTATTTT

clone size: few
V gene: TRBV5-1
J gene: TRBJ2-7
D gene: TRBD1
CDR3 protein: CASSTQGAHPVQYF
CDR3 DNA: TGCGCCAGCAGCACACAGGGGGCTCACCCCGTGCAGTACTTC

clone size: -
V gene: TRBV11-3
J gene: TRBJ2-7
D gene: TRBD1
CDR3 protein: CASSLGDRAAYEQYF
CDR3 DNA: TGTGCCAGCAGCTTGGGGGACAGGGCAGCCTACGAGCAGTACTTC

clone size: many
V gene: TRBV4-2
J gene: TRBJ1-1
D gene: TRBD1
CDR3 protein: CASSLQGAGPEAFF
CDR3 DNA: TGTGCCAGCAGCCTACAGGGGGCTGGCCCTGAAGCTTTCTTT

clone size: -
V gene: TRBV6-6
J gene: TRBJ2-7
D gene: TRBD2
CDR3 protein: CASTLTSGSSYEQYF
CDR3 DNA: TGTGCCAGCACCCTGACTAGCGGGAGCTCCTACGAGCAGTACTTC

clone size: -
V gene: TRBV2
J gene: TRBJ2-6
D gene: TRBD1
CDR3 protein: CASSPDRGAGANVLTF
CDR3 DNA: TGTGCCAGCAGCCCGGACAGGGGAGCTGGGGCCAACGTCCTGACTTTC

clone size: -
V gene: TRBV10-1
J gene: TRBJ1-5
D gene: -
CDR3 protein: CASWITLDSINSNQPQHF
CDR3 DNA: TGCGCCAGCTGGATAACCCTGGACTCAATCAATAGCAATCAGCCCCAGCATTTT

clone size: few
V gene: TRBV19
J gene: TRBJ2-1
D gene: TRBD2
CDR3 protein: CASSRRGGSNEQFF
CDR3 DNA: TGTGCCAGTAGTCGAAGGGGCGGGAGTAATGAGCAGTTCTTC

clone size: -
V gene: TRBV28
J gene: TRBJ2-7
D gene: -
CDR3 protein: CASSLTPRVKQYF
CDR3 DNA: TGTGCCAGCAGTTTAACCCCCCGGGTCAAGCAGTACTTC

clone size: -
V gene: TRBV5-5
J gene: TRBJ2-3
D gene: TRBD2
CDR3 protein: CASSGLGTRGKTGTQYF
CDR3 DNA: TGTGCCAGCAGTGGGCTGGGGACTAGGGGAAAAACGGGTACGCAGTATTTT